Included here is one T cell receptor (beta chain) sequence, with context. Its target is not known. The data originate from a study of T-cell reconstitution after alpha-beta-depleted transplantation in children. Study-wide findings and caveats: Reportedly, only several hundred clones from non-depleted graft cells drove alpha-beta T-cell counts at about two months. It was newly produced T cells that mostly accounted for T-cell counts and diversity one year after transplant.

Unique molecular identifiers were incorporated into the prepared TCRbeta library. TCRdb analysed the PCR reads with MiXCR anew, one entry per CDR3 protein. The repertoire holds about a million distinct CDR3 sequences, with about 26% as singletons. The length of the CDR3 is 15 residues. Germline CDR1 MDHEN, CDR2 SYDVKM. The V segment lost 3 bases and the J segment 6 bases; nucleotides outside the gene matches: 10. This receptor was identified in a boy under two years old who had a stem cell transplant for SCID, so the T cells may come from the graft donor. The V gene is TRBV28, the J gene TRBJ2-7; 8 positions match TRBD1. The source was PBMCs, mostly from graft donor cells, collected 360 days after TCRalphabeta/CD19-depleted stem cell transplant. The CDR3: CASSLPGQVLSEQYF. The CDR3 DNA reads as TGTGCCAGCAGTTTGCCGGGACAGGTCCTCTCCGAGCAGTACTTC.